The source of this T cell receptor (beta chain) is a study of blood T cell repertoires in COVID-19. The length of the CDR3 is 16 residues. Germline V gives CDR1 MNHEY, CDR2 SVGAGI. J was trimmed by 3 bases and V by 2 bases; bases with no gene match: 7. Assay used: immunoSEQ multiplex PCR; TCRdb lists only in-frame clones, some missing. The sample holds about 260,000 clones; around 90% are singletons and the top ten take approximately 2.6%. This TCR was sampled from a person aged 18-29 years with COVID-19, enrolled during active disease. Sequenced: peripheral blood. The gene calls are TRBV6-5 and TRBJ2-3, with 8 bases identical to TRBD2. The CDR3 loop is CASSYRGSGRTDTQYF. CDR3 nucleotides: TGTGCCAGCAGTTACAGAGGCAGCGGGAGAACAGATACGCAGTATTTT.